This T cell receptor beta chain was observed in a study of T cell responses to AZD1222 COVID-19 vaccine. Turning to this clone: What it recognizes is unknown.

TCRdb's table, derived via immunoSEQ multiplex PCR, lists solely in-frame clones and lacks some. Of some 150,000 clones in the sample, just over 90% were seen once. Germline loops: CDR1 KGHSH, CDR2 LQKENI. The length of the CDR3 is 14 residues. After removal of 1 base from V and 2 bases from J, the junction contained 1 base not matched to a gene. Overall study results and limits: Repertoires in all cases were sampled only once the peak T cell response had passed. Mostly white British, mostly female donors; authors suggested clonal diversity may be underestimated. The number of AZD1222 recipients seropositive at baseline was only five to seven.

This receptor was identified in an adult in good health. Sample: peripheral blood, taken on day 0 of MenACWY control vaccination. The chain is built from TRBV18 and TRBJ2-5; 7 bases align to TRBD2. This CDR3 reads CASSPQRDQETQYF. The CDR3 bases are TGTGCCAGCTCACCACAGCGGGATCAAGAGACCCAGTACTTC.